Listed below are T cell receptor beta chains from one sample, sequenced in a study of blood T cell repertoires in COVID-19. Sequencing used immunoSEQ multiplex PCR; TCRdb keeps in-frame clones, though not all of them. The table lists approximately 230,000 clones, roughly 88% of them singletons. The specimen sequenced was peripheral blood. These receptors all come from a man between 25 and 39 years old who had recovered from COVID-19. Each CDR3 is given with its conserved first and last residue. The order of the fields is D gene, J gene, V gene, clone size, CDR3 DNA, CDR3 protein. A D gene is named only where the DNA matches it firmly. Clone size is not always given. Where it is, it says once, few, many or a class for expanded clones.

TRBD1,TRBJ2-7,TRBV6-6,once,TGTGCCAGCACTCGAGGGGGCATGAGAGGCGAGCAGTACTTC,CASTRGGMRGEQYF
TRBD1,TRBJ2-2,TRBV5-4,NA,TGTGCCAGCAGCCGGGACAGGGGTGGCACCGGGGAGCTGTTTTTT,CASSRDRGGTGELFF
TRBD2,TRBJ2-5,TRBV7-2,few,TGTGCCAGCAGCCCCACCCAACTAGCGGGGGGGCTGGGGGAGACCCAGTACTTC,CASSPTQLAGGLGETQYF
NA,TRBJ2-2,TRBV7-2,NA,TGTGCCAGCAGCGCCACGGGGACTGGGAACACCGGGGAGCTGTTTTTT,CASSATGTGNTGELFF
NA,TRBJ1-6,TRBV6-5,NA,TGTGCCAGTTCTGGCAGCTCCTATAATTCACCCCTCCACTTT,CASSGSSYNSPLHF
NA,TRBJ1-4,TRBV4-3,NA,TGCGCCAGCAGCCAAGGGTCTCGGGGGGCAACTAATGAAAAACTGTTTTTT,CASSQGSRGATNEKLFF
TRBD1,TRBJ2-1,TRBV6-4,NA,TGTGCCAGCAGGGCCGGGACAGGGGGCGGGAAATACAATGAGCAGTTCTTC,CASRAGTGGGKYNEQFF
TRBD2,TRBJ2-2,TRBV7-8,NA,TGTGCCAGCAGCTTAGGCGGCGGGGGGGCCGTCGGGGAGCTGTTTTTT,CASSLGGGGAVGELFF
NA,TRBJ1-2,TRBV14,NA,TGTGCCAGCAGCCAAGATTGGACCGGGGGAGGCTACACCTTC,CASSQDWTGGGYTF
NA,TRBJ1-2,TRBV28,NA,TGTGCCATCCCCCATGGGGGGGCTGGCTACACCTTC,CAIPHGGAGYTF
TRBD1,TRBJ2-2,TRBV7-6,NA,TGTGCCAGCAGCTTTCAGGGGGCGAGTAACACCGGGGAGCTGTTTTTT,CASSFQGASNTGELFF
NA,TRBJ1-2,TRBV6-5,NA,TGTGCCAGCAGTTACTCGGCCCGGGGATATGGCTACACCTTC,CASSYSARGYGYTF
NA,TRBJ2-5,TRBV5-1,NA,TGCGCCAGCAGCTTTAGGGGGCAAGAGACCCAGTACTTC,CASSFRGQETQYF
NA,TRBJ1-3,TRBV27,NA,TGTGCCAGCAGTATAACGGGGGGCGGAAACACCATATATTTT,CASSITGGGNTIYF
NA,TRBJ2-6,TRBV19,NA,TGTGCCAGTAGGACAGGCAGCTCTGGGGCCAACGTCCTGACTTTC,CASRTGSSGANVLTF
NA,TRBJ1-1,TRBV2,NA,TGTGCCAGCAGTGACACGGCCGGGACTGAAGCTTTCTTT,CASSDTAGTEAFF